This T cell receptor (beta chain) was recovered during a study of cytomegalovirus exposure and HLA in healthy donors. The study, taken as a whole, reports: Researchers reported from a later analysis that most CMV-associated TCR beta chains appeared HLA-restricted.

As regards this clone: The antigen remains undetermined.

Losses at the gene ends were 1 base for V and 2 bases for J; bases not matched to a gene: 5. This CDR3 has 16 residues. Germline V CDR1 and CDR2: LGHNA, YNFKEQ. The primer mix had 60 Vbeta and 13 Jbeta primers. Assay: immunoSEQ multiplex PCR; the TCRdb copy retains only in-frame clones and omits some. The sample shows around 84,000 clones, and approximately 4.3% sits with its ten largest clones. The sequence was obtained from a man younger than 45 in good health and CMV-seronegative. The sequenced sample was PBMCs. The V and J genes are TRBV4-2 and TRBJ2-7; TRBD2 matches 10 bases. This CDR3 reads CASSQGGLASPYEQYF. CDR3 DNA: TGTGCCAGCAGCCAAGGGGGACTAGCGTCACCCTACGAGCAGTACTTC.